This T cell receptor (beta chain) is from a study of CD8 T cells in ankylosing spondylitis. General study points: Within matched ankylosing spondylitis synovial fluid, disease-linked clones were reportedly significantly enriched. Clones linked to the disease showed a CD8+ phenotype. They occurred at relatively low frequencies in peripheral blood. Roughly eight highly homologous variants made up a TCR beta motif that seemed to typify ankylosing spondylitis blood.

Making use of molecular barcodes, quantitative 5'-RACE generated TCR beta libraries. One entry per CDR3 protein, called by TCRdb with MiXCR from the 5' RACE reads. This table holds 100,000 or so distinct CDR3 sequences, around 24% found once. There are 14 residues in the CDR3. Germline V gene data show CDR1 as SGHRS and CDR2 as YFSETQ. V gave up 1 base and J gave up 0 bases, with 6 bases separating them. This clonotype showed up just a few times. Its antigen remains unidentified. Sequenced material: synovial fluid, either unsorted or a sorted T cell fraction (not recorded which). The rearrangement links TRBV5-1 to TRBJ2-3; possible D gene TRBD1, 5 bases. The clonotype was recovered from a male donor with ankylosing spondylitis. The CDR3 region has the DNA TGCGCCAGCAGCTTGTGGGGCAGCACAGATACGCAGTATTTT. Its protein is CASSLWGSTDTQYF.